This TCR beta chain derives from a study of response to subunit inactivated influenza vaccine. Study-wide results and caveats: Each seasonal influenza vaccination, the authors suggested, recruits few new T cells.

After removal of 3 bases from V and 4 bases from J, the junction contained 5 bases not matched to a gene. The length of the CDR3 is 15 residues. MiXCR, run by TCRdb on the RT-PCR reads, gives a single entry per CDR3 protein. The table shows hundreds of thousands of distinct CDR3 sequences, with around 13% occurring only once. This clonotype was observed a handful of times. Antigen specificity is unknown. The sample was PBMCs from blood, taken about 40 days after vaccination. The receptor's source is a man in his fifties or sixties who received an inactivated influenza vaccine. The rearrangement joins TRBV12-3 or TRBV12-4 to TRBJ2-2; 7 bases are shared with TRBD1. CDR3 sequence reads: CASSFRSGGTGELFF. The DNA for the CDR3 is TGTGCCAGCAGTTTTAGGTCAGGGGGCACCGGGGAGCTGTTTTTT.